The clone carrying this TCR beta chain was recorded at least ten times. Its antigen is still unknown. Germline V gene data show CDR1 as DFQATT and CDR2 as SNEGSKA (reference sequence). Trimming left V 5 bases short and J 0 bases short, with 8 bases between. The CDR3 spans 13 residues. The data belong to a study of T cells in Graves' hyperthyroidism and ophthalmopathy. Whole-study findings and limits: Clonotypes that were expanded in thyroid above 0.001 mostly appeared in blood too. Progression to ophthalmopathy was predicted a median of approximately seven months early.

The investigators amplified TCR beta CDR3 regions from RNA transcripts. The TCR CDR3 was amplified in a first-round RT-PCR using the HTBI primer set. TCRdb re-derived calls from the multiplex PCR reads in MiXCR, one entry per CDR3 protein. The table records some 720,000 distinct CDR3 sequences, less than 20% of them present only once. This clonotype originated in a man aged 18 to 30 with Graves' hyperthyroidism. The V call is TRBV20-1, the J call TRBJ2-1; maybe TRBD2 (5 bases). Sequencing was performed on blood. CDR3 DNA sequence: TGCAGTGCTGAGGGAAGCTCCTACAATGAGCAGTTCTTC. It is translated as CSAEGSSYNEQFF.